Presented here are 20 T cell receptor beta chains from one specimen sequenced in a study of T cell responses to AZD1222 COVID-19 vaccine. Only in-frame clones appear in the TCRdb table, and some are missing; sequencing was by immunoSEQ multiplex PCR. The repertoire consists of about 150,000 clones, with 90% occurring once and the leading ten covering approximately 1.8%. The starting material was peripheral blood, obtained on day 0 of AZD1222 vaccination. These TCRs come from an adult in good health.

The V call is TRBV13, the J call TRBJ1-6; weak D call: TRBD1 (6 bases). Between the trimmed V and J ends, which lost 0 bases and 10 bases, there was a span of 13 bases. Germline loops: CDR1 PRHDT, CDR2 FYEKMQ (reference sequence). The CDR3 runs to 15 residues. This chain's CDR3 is CASSLGITGLSPLHF. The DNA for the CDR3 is TGTGCCAGCAGCTTAGGAATCACAGGGCTCTCACCCCTCCACTTT.

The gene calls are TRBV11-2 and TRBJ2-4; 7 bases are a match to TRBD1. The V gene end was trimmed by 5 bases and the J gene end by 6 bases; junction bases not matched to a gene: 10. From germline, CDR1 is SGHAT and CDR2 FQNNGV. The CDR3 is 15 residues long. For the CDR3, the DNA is TGTGCCAGCAGCCTCGACAGGGTCGGGGTAAACATTCAGTACTTC. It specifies CASSLDRVGVNIQYF.

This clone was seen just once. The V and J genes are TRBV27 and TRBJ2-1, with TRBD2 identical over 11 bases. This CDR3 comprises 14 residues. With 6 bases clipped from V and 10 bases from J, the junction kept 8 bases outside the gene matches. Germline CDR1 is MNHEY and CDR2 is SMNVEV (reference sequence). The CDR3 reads CASRELAGEREQFF. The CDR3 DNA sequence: TGTGCCAGCAGAGAACTAGCGGGAGAAAGAGAGCAGTTCTTC.

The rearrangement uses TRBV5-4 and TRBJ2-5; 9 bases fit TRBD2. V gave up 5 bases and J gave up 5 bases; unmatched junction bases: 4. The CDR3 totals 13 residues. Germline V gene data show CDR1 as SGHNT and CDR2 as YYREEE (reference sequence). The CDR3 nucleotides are TGTGCCAGCAGTATAGCGGGAGTTGAGACCCAGTACTTC. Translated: CASSIAGVETQYF.

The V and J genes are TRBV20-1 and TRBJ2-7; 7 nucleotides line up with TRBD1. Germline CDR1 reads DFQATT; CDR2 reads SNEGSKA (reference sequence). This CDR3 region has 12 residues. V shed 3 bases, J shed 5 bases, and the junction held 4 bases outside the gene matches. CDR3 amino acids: CSASEGANEQYF. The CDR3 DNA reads TGCAGTGCTAGTGAGGGGGCTAACGAGCAGTACTTC.

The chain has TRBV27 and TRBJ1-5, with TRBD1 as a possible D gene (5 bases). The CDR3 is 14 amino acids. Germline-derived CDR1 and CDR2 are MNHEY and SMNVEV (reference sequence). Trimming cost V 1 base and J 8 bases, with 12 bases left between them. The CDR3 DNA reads TGTGCCAGCAGTTTATTGGGGGGAGAGGAGCCCCAGCATTTT. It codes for CASSLLGGEEPQHF.

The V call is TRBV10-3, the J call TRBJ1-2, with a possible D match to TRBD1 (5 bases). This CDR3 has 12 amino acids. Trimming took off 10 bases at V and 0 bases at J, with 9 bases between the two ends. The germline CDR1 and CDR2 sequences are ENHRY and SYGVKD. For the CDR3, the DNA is TGTGCCACGGGGACGGCTAACTATGGCTACACCTTC. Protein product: CATGTANYGYTF.

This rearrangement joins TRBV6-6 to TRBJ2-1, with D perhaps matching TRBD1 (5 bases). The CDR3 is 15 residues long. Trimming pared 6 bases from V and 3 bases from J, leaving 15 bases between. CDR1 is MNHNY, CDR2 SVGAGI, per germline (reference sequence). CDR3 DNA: TGTGCCAGCAGCCGACAGCGTTCGAACTACAATGAGCAGTTCTTC. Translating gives CASSRQRSNYNEQFF.

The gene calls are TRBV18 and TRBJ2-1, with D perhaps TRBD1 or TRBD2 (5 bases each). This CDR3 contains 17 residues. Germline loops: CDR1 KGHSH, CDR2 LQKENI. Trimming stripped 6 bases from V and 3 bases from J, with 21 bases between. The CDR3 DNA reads TGTGCCAGCTCCCTACAAGGGGTCCTAGCCGTCTACAATGAGCAGTTCTTC. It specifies CASSLQGVLAVYNEQFF.

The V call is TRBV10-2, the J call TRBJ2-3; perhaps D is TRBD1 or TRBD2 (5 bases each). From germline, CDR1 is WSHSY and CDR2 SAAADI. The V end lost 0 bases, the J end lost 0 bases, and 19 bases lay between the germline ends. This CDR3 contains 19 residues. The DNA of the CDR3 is TGCGCCAGCAGTGAGTCGACCCCCCTCTGGGGGACCAGCACAGATACGCAGTATTTT. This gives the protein CASSESTPLWGTSTDTQYF.

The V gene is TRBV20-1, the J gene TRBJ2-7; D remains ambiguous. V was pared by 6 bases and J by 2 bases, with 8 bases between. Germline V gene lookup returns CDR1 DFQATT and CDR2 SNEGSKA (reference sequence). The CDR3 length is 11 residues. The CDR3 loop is CSALDPYEQYF. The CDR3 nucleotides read TGCAGTGCACTTGACCCCTACGAGCAGTACTTC.

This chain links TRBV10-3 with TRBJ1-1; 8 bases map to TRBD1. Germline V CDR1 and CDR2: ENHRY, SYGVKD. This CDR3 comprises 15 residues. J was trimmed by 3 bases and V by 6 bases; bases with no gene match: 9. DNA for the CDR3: TGTGCCATCAGCTCCCCCGGACAGGGTCACACTGAAGCTTTCTTT. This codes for CAISSPGQGHTEAFF.

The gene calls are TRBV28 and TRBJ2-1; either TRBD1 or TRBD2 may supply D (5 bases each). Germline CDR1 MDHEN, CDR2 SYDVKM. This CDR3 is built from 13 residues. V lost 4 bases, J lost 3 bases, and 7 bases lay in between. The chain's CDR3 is CASSWGYYNEQFF. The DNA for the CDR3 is TGTGCCAGCAGTTGGGGGTACTACAATGAGCAGTTCTTC.

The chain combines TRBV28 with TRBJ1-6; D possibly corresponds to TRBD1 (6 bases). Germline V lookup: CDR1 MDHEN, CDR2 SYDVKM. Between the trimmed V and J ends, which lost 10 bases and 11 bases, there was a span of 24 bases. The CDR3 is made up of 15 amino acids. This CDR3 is CATYHGTRDTAPLHF. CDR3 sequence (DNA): TGTGCCACCTACCACGGGACAAGGGACACCGCACCCCTCCACTTT.

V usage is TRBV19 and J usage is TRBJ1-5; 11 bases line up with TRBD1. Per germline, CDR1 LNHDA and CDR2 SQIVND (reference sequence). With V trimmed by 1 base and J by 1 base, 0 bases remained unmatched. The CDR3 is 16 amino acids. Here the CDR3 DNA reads TGTGCCAGTAGTATAGGGGACAGGGGGAGCAATCAGCCCCAGCATTTT. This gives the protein CASSIGDRGSNQPQHF.

The CDR3 is CASSLARQGVVNEQFF. CDR3 DNA: TGTGCCAGCAGCTTAGCCCGACAGGGGGTGGTCAATGAGCAGTTCTTC. The chain combines TRBV7-6 with TRBJ2-1, with 9 bases identical to TRBD1. The germline CDR1 and CDR2 sequences are SGHVS and FNYEAQ. The J segment lost 6 bases and the V segment lost 0 bases, leaving 6 bases of the junction unmatched. This CDR3 comprises 16 residues.

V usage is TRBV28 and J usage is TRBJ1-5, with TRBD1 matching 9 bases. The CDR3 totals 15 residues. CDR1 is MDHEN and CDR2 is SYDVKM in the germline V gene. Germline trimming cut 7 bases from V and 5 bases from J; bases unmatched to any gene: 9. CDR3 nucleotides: TGTGCCAGCACCCAGCGGGGACAGGGTCATCAGCCCCAGCATTTT. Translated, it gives CASTQRGQGHQPQHF.

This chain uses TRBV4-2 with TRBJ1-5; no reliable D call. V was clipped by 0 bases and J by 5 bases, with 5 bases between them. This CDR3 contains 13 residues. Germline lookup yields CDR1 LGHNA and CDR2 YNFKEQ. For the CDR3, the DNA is TGTGCCAGCAGCCAAGATCCCGATCAGCCCCAGCATTTT. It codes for CASSQDPDQPQHF.

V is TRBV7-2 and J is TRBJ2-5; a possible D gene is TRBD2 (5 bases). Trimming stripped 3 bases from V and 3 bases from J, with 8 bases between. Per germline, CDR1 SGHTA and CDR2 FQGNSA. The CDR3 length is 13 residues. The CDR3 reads CASSFTGEETQYF. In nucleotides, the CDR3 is TGTGCCAGCAGCTTCACCGGGGAAGAGACCCAGTACTTC.

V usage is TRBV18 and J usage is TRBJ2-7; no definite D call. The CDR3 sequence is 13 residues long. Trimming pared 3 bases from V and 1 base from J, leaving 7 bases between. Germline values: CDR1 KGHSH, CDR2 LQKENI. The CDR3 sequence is CASSPVNSYEQYF. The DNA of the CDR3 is TGTGCCAGCTCACCCGTGAATTCCTACGAGCAGTACTTC.